Listed here are 10 T cell receptor beta chains from one sample, sequenced in a study of T cell changes during pregnancy in multiple sclerosis. Method: immunoSEQ multiplex PCR; TCRdb's copy keeps in-frame clones and lacks some. Found here are tens of thousands of clones, just over 90% of them singletons; the top ten hold 0.35% to 0.45%. The sample was CD4+ T cells from peripheral blood mononuclear cells, taken before pregnancy. Every receptor here comes from a female donor with multiple sclerosis, enrolled in a pregnancy study.

V is TRBV10-1 and J is TRBJ1-2; a possible D gene is TRBD1 (6 bases). Between the trimmed V and J ends, which lost 0 bases and 8 bases, there was a span of 10 bases. Per the germline V gene, CDR1 is WNHNN and CDR2 is SYGVQD (reference sequence). CDR3 size: 13 residues. The CDR3 sequence is CASSESRGGGYTF. The CDR3 DNA is TGCGCCAGCAGTGAGTCCAGGGGTGGAGGCTACACCTTC.

This chain uses TRBV18 with TRBJ2-5; 15 bases match TRBD2. The CDR3 totals 17 residues. V dropped 2 bases and J dropped 4; count of bases not matched to a gene: 5. Germline-derived CDR1 and CDR2 are KGHSH and LQKENI. The CDR3 is CASSPRTSGRAVETQYF. As DNA, the CDR3 is TGTGCCAGCTCACCAAGGACTAGCGGGAGGGCCGTAGAGACCCAGTACTTC.

This clone was seen only once. The chain links TRBV11-2 to TRBJ1-4; D is uncertain. The germline V gene encodes CDR1 SGHAT and CDR2 FQNNGV. CDR3 length: 15 residues. V was clipped by 5 bases and J by 8 bases, with 18 bases between them. In DNA form, the CDR3 reads TGTGCCAGCAGCAAATTTTCGGGTCCAGAAGAAAAACTGTTTTTT. Protein: CASSKFSGPEEKLFF.

This clone was counted once. The rearrangement joins TRBV7-8 to TRBJ2-1; 9 bases agree with TRBD2. The ends lost 1 base at V and 10 bases at J; junction bases unmatched: 8. The germline V gene encodes CDR1 SGHVS and CDR2 FQNEAQ. There are 15 residues in the CDR3. Here the CDR3 DNA reads TGTGCCAGCAGCTTAGGTCAGGGACTAGCTATGGAGCAGTTCTTC. It translates to CASSLGQGLAMEQFF.

J is TRBJ2-3 and V is TRBV5-4; 9 nucleotides match TRBD1. There are 16 residues in the CDR3. The germline gives CDR1 SGHNT, CDR2 YYREEE (reference sequence). Unmatched junction bases numbered 9, after V lost 4 bases and J lost 3 bases. DNA of the CDR3: TGTGCCAGCAGCCGTCCCGGGACAGGGACGACAGATACGCAGTATTTT. Protein: CASSRPGTGTTDTQYF.

The V gene is TRBV5-4, the J gene TRBJ2-3; 16 nucleotides line up with TRBD2. CDR3 length: 18 residues. Germline V gene sequence: CDR1 SGHNT, CDR2 YYREEE (reference sequence). Trimming removed 3 bases from V and 0 bases from J; junction bases left unmatched: 4. The CDR3 spells CASSSGLAGGISTDTQYF. The CDR3 coding sequence is TGTGCCAGCAGCTCGGGACTAGCGGGAGGGATTAGCACAGATACGCAGTATTTT.

CDR3 DNA sequence: TGTGCCAGCAGGGGGACAGGGACTCAGCCCCAGCATTTT. The encoded protein is CASRGTGTQPQHF. The chain combines TRBV27 with TRBJ1-5; 9 nucleotides agree with TRBD1. The CDR3 has 13 amino acids. Losses at the gene ends were 6 bases for V and 6 bases for J; bases not matched to a gene: 3. Looked up from germline, CDR1 is MNHEY and CDR2 is SMNVEV (reference sequence).

This chain joins TRBV6-1 and TRBJ2-1; 8 bases map to TRBD1. This CDR3 region has 13 residues. From germline, CDR1 is MNHNS and CDR2 SASEGT. The trim removed 3 bases at V and 15 bases at J, leaving 10 bases unmatched. The chain's CDR3 is CASSDGQGGWLFF. CDR3 sequence (DNA): TGTGCCAGCAGTGATGGACAGGGAGGTTGGCTGTTCTTC.

This clone appeared once. The chain combines TRBV6-5 with TRBJ2-7, with 8 nucleotides matching TRBD2. The J segment lost 7 bases and the V segment lost 6 bases, leaving 11 bases of the junction unmatched. Germline V CDR1 and CDR2: MNHEY, SVGAGI. This CDR3 contains 14 residues. CDR3 in DNA: TGTGCCAGCAGCAGAAACCCCCTAGCGGGTGAGCAGTACTTC. Translating gives CASSRNPLAGEQYF.

The genes are TRBV27 and TRBJ1-3; 9 bases align to TRBD1. V shed 8 bases and J 1 base; nucleotides not matched to a gene: 6. There are 15 residues in the CDR3. The germline V gene has CDR1 MNHEY and CDR2 SMNVEV (reference sequence). The chain's CDR3 is CASGMTGGSGNTIYF. The DNA for the CDR3 is TGTGCCAGCGGTATGACAGGGGGGTCTGGAAACACCATATATTTT.